This record looks at one TCR beta chain sequence and its context. The sample is drawn from a study of T-cell memory formation after mild COVID-19. TCRdb passed the 5' RACE reads through MiXCR, listing each CDR3 protein once. The sample includes about 360,000 distinct CDR3 sequences, roughly 13% of them seen just once. CDR3 size: 15 residues. V lost 3 bases to trimming and J lost 5 bases, with 11 bases between them. The TCR comes from a young man who had mild COVID-19 (a few samples of this study predate the infection). Cell type and time point are not known. The rearrangement links TRBV12-3 or TRBV12-4 to TRBJ1-6; D might be TRBD1 (6 bases). Specimen: PBMCs or a T cell subset sorted from them (not recorded which). This CDR3 is CASSFMAGDNSPLHF. The CDR3 DNA reads TGTGCCAGCAGTTTTATGGCAGGGGATAATTCACCCCTCCACTTT.